Each of the 9 T cell receptor beta chains below was sequenced from the same sample in a study of cytotoxic CD8 clonotypes in ibrutinib-treated CLL. TCRdb's copy holds only in-frame clones and misses some; the assay was immunoSEQ multiplex PCR. This table holds about 140,000 clones, around 93% found once. The sample was PBMCs, taken after 12 months of ibrutinib treatment. The receptors were sampled from a human donor with chronic lymphocytic leukemia.

V is TRBV7-2 and J is TRBJ2-5; D may be TRBD1 (6 bases). In germline, CDR1 is SGHTA, CDR2 FQGNSA. This CDR3 has 13 amino acids. Trimming shortened V by 5 bases and J by 3 bases, and 10 bases separated the two germline ends. The DNA of the CDR3 is TGTGCCAGCAGCAATAACAGGGAAGAGACCCAGTACTTC. Its translation: CASSNNREETQYF. Supplemented by reference TRBV7-2 and TRBJ2-5, the full variable domain reads GAGVSQSPSNKVTEKGKDVELRCDPISGHTALYWYRQSLGQGLEFLIYFQGNSAPDKSGLPSDRFSAERTGGSVSTLTIQRTQQEDSAVYLCASSNNREETQYFGPGTRLLVL.

This clone was seen just once. The genes are TRBV6-5 and TRBJ2-1, with D perhaps TRBD1 or TRBD2 (7 bases each). The CDR3 sequence is 14 residues long. CDR1 and CDR2 from the germline V gene are MNHEY and SVGAGI. V was trimmed by 5 bases and J by 6 bases, leaving 14 bases between them. The CDR3 sequence: CASSQGGKGNEQFF. CDR3 coding DNA: TGTGCCAGCAGTCAGGGGGGGAAGGGCAATGAGCAGTTCTTC.

The chain combines TRBV14 with TRBJ2-7; 8 bases are a match to TRBD2. Germline CDR1 reads SGHDN; CDR2 reads FVKESK. V shed 4 bases and J 2 bases; nucleotides not matched to a gene: 10. The CDR3 is 16 residues long. CDR3 DNA: TGTGCCAGCAGCCGAAGACTTAGCGGGATAACCTACGAGCAGTACTTC. Its protein product is CASSRRLSGITYEQYF.

This clone was recorded a few times. CDR3 bases: TGTGCCAGCAGCCTCAAGACAGGGGGCCTCCCCAGGGGCGAGCAGTACTTC. Residues: CASSLKTGGLPRGEQYF. This chain connects TRBV7-2 to TRBJ2-7; 10 bases map to TRBD1. The CDR3 loop spans 17 amino acids. The J segment lost 6 bases and the V segment lost 5 bases, leaving 16 bases of the junction unmatched. The V gene's germline CDR1 is SGHTA and CDR2 FQGNSA.

This clone was seen just once. The chain recombines TRBV7-8 with TRBJ1-4, with D maybe TRBD1 (5 bases). The V gene's germline CDR1 is SGHVS and CDR2 FQNEAQ. Trimming stripped 1 base from V and 3 bases from J, with 12 bases between. This CDR3 contains 16 residues. The chain's CDR3 is CASSLEGPESNEKLFF. CDR3 DNA sequence: TGTGCCAGCAGCTTAGAGGGGCCGGAGTCTAATGAAAAACTGTTTTTT.

Concerning this clone: This CDR3 is also generated by other DNA sequences in the sample. J is TRBJ2-7 and V is TRBV5-4; TRBD1 agrees at 10 bases. This CDR3 comprises 14 residues. The germline gives CDR1 SGHNT, CDR2 YYREEE (reference sequence). With V trimmed by 4 bases and J by 4 bases, 5 bases remained unmatched. The CDR3 protein is CASSPGTGDYEQYF. The CDR3 DNA sequence: TGTGCCAGCAGCCCGGGGACAGGGGATTACGAGCAGTACTTC.

V is TRBV18 and J is TRBJ2-1, with D possibly called TRBD1 or TRBD2 (5 bases each). V lost 1 base and J lost 8, with 6 bases in between. The CDR3 consists of 12 residues. CDR1 and CDR2 (germline): KGHSH, LQKENI. The CDR3 protein is CASSPRGYEQFF. The CDR3 DNA reads as TGTGCCAGCTCACCACGGGGGTATGAGCAGTTCTTC.

The rearrangement uses TRBV27 and TRBJ1-1, with D possibly matching TRBD1 (5 bases). The germline gives CDR1 MNHEY, CDR2 SMNVEV (reference sequence). The CDR3 extends over 13 amino acids. The V end lost 2 bases, the J end lost 3 bases, and 7 bases lay between the germline ends. The CDR3 DNA is TGTGCCAGCAGTTTAGGCAGGGACACTGAAGCTTTCTTT. This encodes CASSLGRDTEAFF.

The chain couples TRBV30 to TRBJ2-1, with 7 bases fitting TRBD1. Germline trimming cut 7 bases from V and 6 bases from J; bases unmatched to any gene: 3. Per germline, CDR1 GTSNPN and CDR2 SVGIG (reference sequence). CDR3 length: 11 amino acids. CDR3 bases: TGTGCCTCTAGACAGGGCAATGAGCAGTTCTTC. Translation gives CASRQGNEQFF.